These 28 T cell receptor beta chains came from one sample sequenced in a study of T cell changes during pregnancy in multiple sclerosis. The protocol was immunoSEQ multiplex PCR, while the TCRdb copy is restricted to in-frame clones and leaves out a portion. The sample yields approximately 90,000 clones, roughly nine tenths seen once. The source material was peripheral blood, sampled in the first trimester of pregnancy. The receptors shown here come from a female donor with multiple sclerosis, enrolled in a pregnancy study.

This CDR3 reads CASSWAGGPKNTEAFF. The CDR3 DNA is TGTGCCAGCAGCTGGGCGGGGGGGCCCAAGAACACTGAAGCTTTCTTT. The chain carries TRBV7-9 and TRBJ1-1; weak D call: TRBD1 (6 bases). V was clipped by 4 bases and J by 1 base, with 16 bases between them. Germline V CDR1 and CDR2: SEHNR, FQNEAQ (reference sequence). The CDR3 covers 16 residues.

The CDR3 spells CASSEGTQGRNQPQHF. CDR3 DNA: TGTGCCAGCAGTGAAGGGACCCAGGGCAGAAATCAGCCCCAGCATTTT. The chain uses TRBV6-1 and TRBJ1-5, with D possibly TRBD1 on 5 matching bases. The V and J ends lost 1 base and 4 bases respectively, with 14 bases between them. This CDR3 contains 16 residues. Germline loops: CDR1 MNHNS, CDR2 SASEGT.

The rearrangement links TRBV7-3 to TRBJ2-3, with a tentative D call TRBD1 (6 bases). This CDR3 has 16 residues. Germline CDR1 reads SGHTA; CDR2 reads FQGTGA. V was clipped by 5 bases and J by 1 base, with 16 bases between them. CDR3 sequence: CASSPLVKGGTDTQYF. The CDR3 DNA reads TGTGCCAGCAGCCCGCTAGTCAAGGGGGGCACAGATACGCAGTATTTT.

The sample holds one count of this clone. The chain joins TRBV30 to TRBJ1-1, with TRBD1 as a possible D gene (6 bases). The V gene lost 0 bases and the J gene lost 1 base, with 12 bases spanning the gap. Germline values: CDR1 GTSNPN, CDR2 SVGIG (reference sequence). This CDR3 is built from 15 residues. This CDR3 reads CAWSVQDRQNTEAFF. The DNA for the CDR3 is TGTGCCTGGAGTGTACAGGACAGACAGAACACTGAAGCTTTCTTT.

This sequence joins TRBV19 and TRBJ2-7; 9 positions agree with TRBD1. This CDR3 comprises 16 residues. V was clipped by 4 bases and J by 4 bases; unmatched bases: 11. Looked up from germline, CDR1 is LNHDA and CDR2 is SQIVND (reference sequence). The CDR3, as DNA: TGTGCCAGTAGTACCCGGGCCGGGACAGGGTTTTACGAGCAGTACTTC. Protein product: CASSTRAGTGFYEQYF.

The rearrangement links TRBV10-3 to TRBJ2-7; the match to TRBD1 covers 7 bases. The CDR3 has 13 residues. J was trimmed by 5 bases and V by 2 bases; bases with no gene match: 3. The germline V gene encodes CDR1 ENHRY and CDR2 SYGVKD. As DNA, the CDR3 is TGTGCCATCAGTGAGGGACAGGTAGACGAGCAGTACTTC. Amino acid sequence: CAISEGQVDEQYF.

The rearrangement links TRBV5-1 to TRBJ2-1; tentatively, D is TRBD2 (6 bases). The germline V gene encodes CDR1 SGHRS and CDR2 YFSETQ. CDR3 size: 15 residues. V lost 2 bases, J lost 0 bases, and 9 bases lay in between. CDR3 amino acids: CASSFSGNSYNEQFF. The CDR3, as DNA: TGCGCCAGCAGCTTTAGCGGAAACTCCTACAATGAGCAGTTCTTC.

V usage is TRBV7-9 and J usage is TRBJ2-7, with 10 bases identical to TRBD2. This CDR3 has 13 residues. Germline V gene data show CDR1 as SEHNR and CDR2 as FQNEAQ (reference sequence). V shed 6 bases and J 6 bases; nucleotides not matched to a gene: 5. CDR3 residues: CASRLAGSLEQYF. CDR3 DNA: TGTGCCAGCAGACTAGCGGGGTCCCTCGAGCAGTACTTC.

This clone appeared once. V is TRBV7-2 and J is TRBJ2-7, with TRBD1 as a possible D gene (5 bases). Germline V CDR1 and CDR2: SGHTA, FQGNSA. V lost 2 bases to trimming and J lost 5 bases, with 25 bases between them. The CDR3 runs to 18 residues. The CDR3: CASSLRSWGQGIQDEQYF. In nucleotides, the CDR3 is TGTGCCAGCAGCTTACGATCGTGGGGTCAGGGTATTCAAGACGAGCAGTACTTC.

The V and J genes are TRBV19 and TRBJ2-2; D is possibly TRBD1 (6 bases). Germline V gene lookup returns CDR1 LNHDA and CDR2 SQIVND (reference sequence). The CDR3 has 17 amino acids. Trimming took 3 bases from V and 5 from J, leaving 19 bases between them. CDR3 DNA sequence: TGTGCCAGTAGTATGAGTCAAGGGCAGGGGAGTACCGGGGAGCTGTTTTTT. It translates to CASSMSQGQGSTGELFF.

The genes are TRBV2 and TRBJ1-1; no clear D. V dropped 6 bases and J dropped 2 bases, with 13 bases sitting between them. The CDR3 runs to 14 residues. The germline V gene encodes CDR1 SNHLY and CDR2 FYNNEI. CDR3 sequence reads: CASRARAGNTEAFF. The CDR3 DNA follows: TGTGCCAGCAGGGCCCGCGCGGGTAACACTGAAGCTTTCTTT.

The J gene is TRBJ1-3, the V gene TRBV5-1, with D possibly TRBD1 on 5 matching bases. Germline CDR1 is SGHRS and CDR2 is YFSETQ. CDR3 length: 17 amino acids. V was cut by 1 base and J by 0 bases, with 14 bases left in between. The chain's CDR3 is CASSLIGTGVSGNTIYF. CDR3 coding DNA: TGCGCCAGCAGCTTGATCGGGACGGGAGTCTCTGGAAACACCATATATTTT. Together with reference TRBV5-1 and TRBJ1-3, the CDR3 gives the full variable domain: KAGVTQTPRYLIKTRGQQVTLSCSPISGHRSVSWYQQTPGQGLQFLFEYFSETQRNKGNFPGRFSGRQFSNSRSEMNVSTLELGDSALYLCASSLIGTGVSGNTIYFGEGSWLTVV.

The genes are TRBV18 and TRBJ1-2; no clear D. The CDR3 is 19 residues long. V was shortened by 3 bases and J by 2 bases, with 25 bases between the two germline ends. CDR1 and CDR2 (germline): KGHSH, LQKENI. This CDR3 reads CASSPQVNARSDGNYGYTF. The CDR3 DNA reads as TGTGCCAGCTCACCCCAGGTTAATGCTCGTAGCGACGGCAACTATGGCTACACCTTC.

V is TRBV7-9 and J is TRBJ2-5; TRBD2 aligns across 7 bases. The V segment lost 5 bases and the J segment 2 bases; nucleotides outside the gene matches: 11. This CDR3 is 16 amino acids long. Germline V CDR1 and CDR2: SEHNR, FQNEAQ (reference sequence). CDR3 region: CASSPRGFFGQETQYF. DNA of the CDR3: TGTGCCAGCAGCCCGCGGGGGTTCTTTGGGCAAGAGACCCAGTACTTC.

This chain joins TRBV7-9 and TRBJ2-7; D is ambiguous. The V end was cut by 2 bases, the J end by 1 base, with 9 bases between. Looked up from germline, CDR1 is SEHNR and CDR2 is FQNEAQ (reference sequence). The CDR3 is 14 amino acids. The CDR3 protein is CASSLNPPSYEQYF. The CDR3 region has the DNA TGTGCCAGCAGCTTAAATCCTCCTTCCTACGAGCAGTACTTC.

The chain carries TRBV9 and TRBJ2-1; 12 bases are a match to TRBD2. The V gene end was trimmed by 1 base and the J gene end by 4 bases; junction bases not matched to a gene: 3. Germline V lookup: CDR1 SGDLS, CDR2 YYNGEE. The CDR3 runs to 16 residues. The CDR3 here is CASSVLGTSGYNEQFF. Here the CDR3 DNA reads TGTGCCAGCAGCGTACTAGGGACTAGCGGGTACAATGAGCAGTTCTTC.

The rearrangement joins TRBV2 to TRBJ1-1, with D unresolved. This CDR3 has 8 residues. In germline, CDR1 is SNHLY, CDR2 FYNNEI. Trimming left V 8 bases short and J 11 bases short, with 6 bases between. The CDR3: CASGGAFF. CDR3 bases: TGTGCCAGCGGCGGGGCTTTCTTT.

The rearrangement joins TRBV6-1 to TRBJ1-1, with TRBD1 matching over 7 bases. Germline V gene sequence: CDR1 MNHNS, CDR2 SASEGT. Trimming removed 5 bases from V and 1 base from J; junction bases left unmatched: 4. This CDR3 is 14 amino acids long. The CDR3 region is CASSPGTENTEAFF. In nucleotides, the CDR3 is TGTGCCAGCAGTCCCGGGACAGAGAACACTGAAGCTTTCTTT.

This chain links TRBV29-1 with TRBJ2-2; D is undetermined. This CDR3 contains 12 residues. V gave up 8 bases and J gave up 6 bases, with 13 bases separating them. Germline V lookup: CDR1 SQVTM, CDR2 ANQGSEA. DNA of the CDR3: TGCAGCCTACCCCCTGCACCCGGGGAGCTGTTTTTT. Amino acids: CSLPPAPGELFF.

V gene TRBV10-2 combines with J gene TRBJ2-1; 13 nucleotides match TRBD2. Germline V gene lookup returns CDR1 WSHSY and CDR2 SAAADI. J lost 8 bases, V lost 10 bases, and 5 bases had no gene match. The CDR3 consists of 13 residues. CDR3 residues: CATGTSGKDEQFF. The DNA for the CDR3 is TGCGCCACAGGGACTAGCGGGAAGGATGAGCAGTTCTTC.

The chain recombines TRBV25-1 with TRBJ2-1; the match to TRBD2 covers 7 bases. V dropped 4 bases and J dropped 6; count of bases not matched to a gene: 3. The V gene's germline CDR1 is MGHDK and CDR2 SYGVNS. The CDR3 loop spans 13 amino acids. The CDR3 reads CASSGAGSNEQFF. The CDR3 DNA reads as TGTGCCAGCAGTGGAGCGGGAAGCAATGAGCAGTTCTTC.

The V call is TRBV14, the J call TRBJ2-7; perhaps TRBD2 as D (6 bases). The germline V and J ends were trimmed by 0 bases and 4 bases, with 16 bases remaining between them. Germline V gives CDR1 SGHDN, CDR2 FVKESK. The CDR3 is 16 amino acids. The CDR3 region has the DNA TGTGCCAGCAGCCAAGACGGTTTTTGGCGGGAATACGAGCAGTACTTC. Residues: CASSQDGFWREYEQYF.

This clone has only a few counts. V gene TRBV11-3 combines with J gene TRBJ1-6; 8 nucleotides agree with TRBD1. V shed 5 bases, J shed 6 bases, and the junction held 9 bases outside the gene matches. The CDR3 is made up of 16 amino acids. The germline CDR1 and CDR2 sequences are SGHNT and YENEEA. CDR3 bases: TGTGCCAGCAGCCCCCGGACAGGGATGAGTAATTCACCCCTCCACTTT. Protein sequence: CASSPRTGMSNSPLHF.

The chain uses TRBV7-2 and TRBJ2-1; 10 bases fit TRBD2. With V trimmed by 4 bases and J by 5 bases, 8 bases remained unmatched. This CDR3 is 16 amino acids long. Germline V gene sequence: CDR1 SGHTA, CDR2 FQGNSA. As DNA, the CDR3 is TGTGCCAGCAGCTACCCCGGGCTAGCGGGGGACAATGAGCAGTTCTTC. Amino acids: CASSYPGLAGDNEQFF.

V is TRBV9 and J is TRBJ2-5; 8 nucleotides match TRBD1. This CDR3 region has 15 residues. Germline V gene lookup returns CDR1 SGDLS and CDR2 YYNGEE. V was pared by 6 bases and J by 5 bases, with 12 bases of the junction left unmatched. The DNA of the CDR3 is TGTGCCAGCACCCGGGGAGGACAGGGAATGGAGACCCAGTACTTC. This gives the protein CASTRGGQGMETQYF.

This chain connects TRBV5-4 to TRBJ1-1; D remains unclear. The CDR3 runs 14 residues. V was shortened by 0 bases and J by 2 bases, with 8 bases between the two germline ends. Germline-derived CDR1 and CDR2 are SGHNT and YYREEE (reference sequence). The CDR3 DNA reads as TGTGCCAGCAGCTTGGCAGTCTCCAACACTGAAGCTTTCTTT. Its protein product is CASSLAVSNTEAFF.

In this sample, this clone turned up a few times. The CDR3 region is CASSEGETGGYEQYF. As DNA, the CDR3 is TGTGCCAGCAGTGAAGGGGAGACAGGGGGCTACGAGCAGTACTTC. This rearrangement joins TRBV6-1 to TRBJ2-7; 9 bases align to TRBD1. The CDR3 has 15 amino acids. The J segment lost 3 bases and the V segment lost 1 base, leaving 4 bases of the junction unmatched. The germline gives CDR1 MNHNS, CDR2 SASEGT.

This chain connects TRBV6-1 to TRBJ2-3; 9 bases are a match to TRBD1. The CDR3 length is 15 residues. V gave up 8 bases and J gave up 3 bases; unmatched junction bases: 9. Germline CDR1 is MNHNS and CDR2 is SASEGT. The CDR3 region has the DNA TGTGCCAGCGGAACCGGGACAGGGACGACAGATACGCAGTATTTT. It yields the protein CASGTGTGTTDTQYF.